These T cell receptor beta chains were read from a single sample in a study of human T cells and chemical hapten exposure. TCRdb reanalysed the 5' RACE reads using MiXCR and keeps one entry per CDR3 protein. Of about 140,000 distinct CDR3 sequences listed, roughly 4% are singletons. These receptors all come from a female donor in good health. CDR3s include the opening cysteine and the closing phenylalanine or tryptophan. The order of the fields is J gene, D gene, clone size, CDR3 length, V gene, CDR3 protein, CDR3 DNA. The D gene is left open where the match is weak. Clone size is shown for a subset of rows, as once, few, many or a class of expanded clone.

TRBJ2-1,.,many,14,TRBV6-5,CASSYYRSYNEQFF,TGTGCCAGCAGTTATTATAGGTCCTACAATGAGCAGTTCTTC
TRBJ2-7,.,many,16,TRBV5-1,CASSLGEAGWSYEQYF,TGCGCCAGCAGCTTGGGGGAAGCGGGTTGGTCCTACGAGCAGTACTTC
TRBJ2-6,.,many,17,TRBV4-3,CASSQNPPGAGANVLTF,TGCGCCAGCAGCCAAAATCCCCCAGGGGCTGGGGCCAACGTCCTGACTTTC
TRBJ2-5,TRBD2,many,15,TRBV5-1,CASTLGGSIQETQYF,TGCGCCAGCACCCTGGGAGGGAGTATCCAAGAGACCCAGTACTTC
TRBJ2-7,TRBD2,many,14,TRBV6-2/TRBV6-3,CASRLSGGTYEQYF,TGTGCCAGCAGGCTTAGCGGGGGTACCTACGAGCAGTACTTC
TRBJ1-5,TRBD1,few,18,TRBV20-1,CSPNLRRTGSQNNQPQHF,TGCAGTCCGAACCTCCGGAGGACAGGGAGTCAGAACAATCAGCCCCAGCATTTT
TRBJ1-1,TRBD1,few,15,TRBV4-2,CASSKSGDRASKRFF,TGTGCCAGCAGCAAAAGCGGAGACAGGGCGTCTAAGCGGTTCTTT
TRBJ1-5,.,many,13,TRBV30,CAWSPRSNQPQHF,TGTGCCTGGAGTCCTAGGAGCAACCAGCCCCAGCATTTT
TRBJ2-3,.,few,16,TRBV4-3,CASSQESQGYTDTQYF,TGCGCCAGCAGCCAAGAGTCCCAGGGGTACACAGATACGCAGTATTTT
TRBJ2-6,.,many,15,TRBV21-1,CASPQPRSGANVLTF,TGTGCCAGCCCCCAGCCTCGCTCTGGGGCCAACGTCCTGACTTTC
TRBJ2-7,.,.,15,TRBV20-1,CSARHRRGGSYEQYF,TGCAGTGCTAGACACCGTCGGGGCGGATCCTACGAGCAGTACTTC
TRBJ1-2,TRBD1,many,15,TRBV7-8,CASSRTGQGHYGYTF,TGTGCCAGCAGCCGCACGGGACAGGGACATTATGGCTACACCTTC
TRBJ1-2,.,many,14,TRBV5-4,CASSSPTENYGYTF,TGTGCCAGCAGCTCCCCGACAGAAAACTATGGCTACACCTTC
TRBJ2-1,.,many,15,TRBV6-2/TRBV6-3,CASSYLQRDYNEQFF,TGTGCCAGCAGTTACCTACAGAGGGACTACAATGAGCAGTTCTTC
TRBJ2-4,.,many,14,TRBV2,CASSEARLQNIQYF,TGTGCCAGCAGTGAAGCGCGCCTGCAAAACATTCAGTACTTC
TRBJ1-6,.,.,18,TRBV7-2,CASSPNPPIDVNYSPLHF,TGTGCCAGCAGCCCTAACCCCCCGATCGACGTAAACTATTCACCCCTCCACTTT
TRBJ2-6,.,many,18,TRBV28,CASTPVITGRSGANVLTF,TGTGCCAGCACCCCGGTGATCACAGGGCGCTCTGGGGCCAACGTCCTGACTTTC